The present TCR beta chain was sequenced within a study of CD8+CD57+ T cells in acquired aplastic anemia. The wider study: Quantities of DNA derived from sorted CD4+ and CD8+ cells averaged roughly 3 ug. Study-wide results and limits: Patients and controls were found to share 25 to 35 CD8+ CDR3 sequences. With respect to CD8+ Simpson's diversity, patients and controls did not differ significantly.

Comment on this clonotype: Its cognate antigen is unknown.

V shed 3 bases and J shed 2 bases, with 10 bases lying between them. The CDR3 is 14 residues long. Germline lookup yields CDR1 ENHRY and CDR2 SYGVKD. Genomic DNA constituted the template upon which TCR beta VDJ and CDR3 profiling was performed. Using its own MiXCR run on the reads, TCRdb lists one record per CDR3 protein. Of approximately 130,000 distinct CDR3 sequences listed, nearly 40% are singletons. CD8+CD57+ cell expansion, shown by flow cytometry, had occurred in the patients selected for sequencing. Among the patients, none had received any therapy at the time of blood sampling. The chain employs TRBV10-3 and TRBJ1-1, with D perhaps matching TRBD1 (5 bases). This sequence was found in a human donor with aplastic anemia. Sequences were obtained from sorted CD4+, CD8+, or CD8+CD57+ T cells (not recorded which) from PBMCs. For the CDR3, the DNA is TGTGCCATCAGTGACCGGGACGGTAACACTGAAGCTTTCTTT. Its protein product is CAISDRDGNTEAFF.